Listed below are T cell receptor beta chains from one sample, sequenced in a study of blood T cell repertoires in COVID-19. The method was immunoSEQ multiplex PCR; TCRdb's version includes in-frame clones alone and lacks a portion of them. This table holds roughly 210,000 clones, 80% to 90% found once. The sample taken for sequencing was peripheral blood. The receptors originated from a woman of 80 years or more with COVID-19, enrolled during active disease. Each CDR3 is given with its conserved first and last residue. Each record gives: D gene, V gene, clone size, CDR3 protein. A D gene is named only where the DNA matches it firmly. Clone sizes are given selectively: once, few, many, or a class where the clone is expanded.

d_gene: NA
v_gene: TRBV9
abundance: NA
CDR3aa: CASSGPPGRRNTEAFF

d_gene: TRBD2
v_gene: TRBV19
abundance: NA
CDR3aa: CASSKRTSGGASTGELFF

d_gene: TRBD2
v_gene: TRBV5-1
abundance: NA
CDR3aa: CASSWGLAGDTQYF

d_gene: NA
v_gene: TRBV5-1
abundance: NA
CDR3aa: CASSSSGTGELFF

d_gene: NA
v_gene: TRBV5-1
abundance: NA
CDR3aa: CASSPEGGLSGNIQYF

d_gene: TRBD2
v_gene: TRBV19
abundance: NA
CDR3aa: CASSPSGGASDTQYF

d_gene: NA
v_gene: TRBV27
abundance: NA
CDR3aa: CASSGSGTLAGELFF

d_gene: NA
v_gene: TRBV7-3
abundance: NA
CDR3aa: CASSLRGGDNEQFF

d_gene: NA
v_gene: TRBV30
abundance: few
CDR3aa: CAWKRENNSPLHF

d_gene: TRBD2
v_gene: TRBV30
abundance: once
CDR3aa: CAWSGLSGGARNEQFF

d_gene: TRBD1
v_gene: TRBV10-3
abundance: NA
CDR3aa: CAIRRTGNYNEQFF

d_gene: NA
v_gene: TRBV9
abundance: NA
CDR3aa: CASSVLDSPSTYEQYF

d_gene: TRBD1
v_gene: TRBV28
abundance: NA
CDR3aa: CASSPGGRDTEAFF

d_gene: NA
v_gene: TRBV7-9
abundance: NA
CDR3aa: CASSPDTNTIYF

d_gene: NA
v_gene: TRBV4-2
abundance: once
CDR3aa: CASSQASAEANYGYTF

d_gene: NA
v_gene: TRBV10-3
abundance: NA
CDR3aa: CAISEDPVVSGTGELFF

d_gene: NA
v_gene: TRBV3-1/TRBV3-2
abundance: NA
CDR3aa: CASSQGTTTGVTSPLHF

d_gene: TRBD1
v_gene: TRBV4-2
abundance: NA
CDR3aa: CASRTGSSMLGNTEAFF

d_gene: TRBD2
v_gene: TRBV7-3
abundance: few
CDR3aa: CASSLTSGAYNEQFF

d_gene: NA
v_gene: TRBV7-9
abundance: NA
CDR3aa: CASSPGGTGRIYGYTF

d_gene: NA
v_gene: TRBV7-9
abundance: NA
CDR3aa: CASSLEGGQGIRNTIYF

d_gene: NA
v_gene: TRBV15
abundance: NA
CDR3aa: CATSRRESGGGYTF

d_gene: TRBD1
v_gene: TRBV28
abundance: NA
CDR3aa: CASSLPGQGIGETQYF

d_gene: TRBD2
v_gene: TRBV9
abundance: NA
CDR3aa: CASSVFSGGSTGELFF

d_gene: TRBD2
v_gene: TRBV28
abundance: NA
CDR3aa: CASRLAGVGKAGELFF

d_gene: NA
v_gene: TRBV27
abundance: NA
CDR3aa: CASSFSRDITHGTEAFF

d_gene: TRBD1
v_gene: TRBV6-6
abundance: NA
CDR3aa: CASRTGSVYGYTF

d_gene: TRBD2
v_gene: TRBV5-6
abundance: NA
CDR3aa: CASSLRTSGGSYEQYF

d_gene: NA
v_gene: TRBV7-3
abundance: NA
CDR3aa: CASSTGMNTEAFF

d_gene: NA
v_gene: TRBV6-5
abundance: NA
CDR3aa: CASRKDSRLTDTQYF

d_gene: NA
v_gene: TRBV7-9
abundance: NA
CDR3aa: CASSRPTEGYTF

d_gene: NA
v_gene: TRBV15
abundance: NA
CDR3aa: CATSRADGYSGNTIYF